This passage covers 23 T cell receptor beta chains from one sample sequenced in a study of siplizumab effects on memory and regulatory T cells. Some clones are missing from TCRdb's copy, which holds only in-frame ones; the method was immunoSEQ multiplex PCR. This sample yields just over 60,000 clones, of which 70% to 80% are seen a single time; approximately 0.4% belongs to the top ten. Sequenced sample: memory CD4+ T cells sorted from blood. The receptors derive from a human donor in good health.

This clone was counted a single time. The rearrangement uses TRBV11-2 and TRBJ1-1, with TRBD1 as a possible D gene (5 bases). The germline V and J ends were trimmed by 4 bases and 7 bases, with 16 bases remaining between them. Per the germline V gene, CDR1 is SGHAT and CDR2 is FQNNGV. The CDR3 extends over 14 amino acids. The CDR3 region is CASSSVDSLDEAFF. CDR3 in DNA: TGTGCCAGCAGCTCGGTCGACAGCCTAGATGAAGCTTTCTTT.

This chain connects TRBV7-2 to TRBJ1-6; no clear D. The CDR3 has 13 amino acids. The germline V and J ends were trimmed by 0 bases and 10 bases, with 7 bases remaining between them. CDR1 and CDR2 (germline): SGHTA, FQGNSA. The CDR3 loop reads CASSLAGGSPLHF. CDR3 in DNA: TGTGCCAGCAGCTTAGCCGGCGGGTCACCCCTCCACTTT.

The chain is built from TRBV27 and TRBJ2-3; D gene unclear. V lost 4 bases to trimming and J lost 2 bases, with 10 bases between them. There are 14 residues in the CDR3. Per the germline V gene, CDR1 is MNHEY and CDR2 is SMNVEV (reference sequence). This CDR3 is CASSSGHTTDTQYF. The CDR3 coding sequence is TGTGCCAGCAGTTCGGGTCACACCACAGATACGCAGTATTTT.

The CDR3 region has the DNA TGTGCCAGCAGCCCCGGCACAGATACGCAGTATTTT. As protein: CASSPGTDTQYF. The rearrangement links TRBV7-2 to TRBJ2-3; no definite D call. The ends were cut back, 5 bases at V and 1 base at J, with 4 bases in the middle. CDR3 length: 12 amino acids. Per germline, CDR1 SGHTA and CDR2 FQGNSA. The whole variable domain, remainder taken from reference TRBV7-2 and TRBJ2-3, is GAGVSQSPSNKVTEKGKDVELRCDPISGHTALYWYRQSLGQGLEFLIYFQGNSAPDKSGLPSDRFSAERTGGSVSTLTIQRTQQEDSAVYLCASSPGTDTQYFGPGTRLTVL.

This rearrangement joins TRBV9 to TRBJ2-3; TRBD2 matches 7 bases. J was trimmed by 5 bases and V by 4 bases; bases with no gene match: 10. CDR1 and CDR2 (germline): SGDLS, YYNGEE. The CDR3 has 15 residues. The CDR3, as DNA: TGTGCCAGCAGCCCGGCGGGGGACCTTAGAGATACGCAGTATTTT. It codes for CASSPAGDLRDTQYF. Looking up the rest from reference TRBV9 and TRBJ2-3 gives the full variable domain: DSGVTQTPKHLITATGQRVTLRCSPRSGDLSVYWYQQSLDQGLQFLIQYYNGEERAKGNILERFSAQQFPDLHSELNLSSLELGDSALYFCASSPAGDLRDTQYFGPGTRLTVL.

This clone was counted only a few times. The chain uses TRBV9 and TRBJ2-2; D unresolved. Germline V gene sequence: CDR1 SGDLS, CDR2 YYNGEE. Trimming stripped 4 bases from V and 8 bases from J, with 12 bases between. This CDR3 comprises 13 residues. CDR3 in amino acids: CASSTRPWGELFF. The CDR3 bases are TGTGCCAGCAGCACACGACCCTGGGGGGAGCTGTTTTTT.

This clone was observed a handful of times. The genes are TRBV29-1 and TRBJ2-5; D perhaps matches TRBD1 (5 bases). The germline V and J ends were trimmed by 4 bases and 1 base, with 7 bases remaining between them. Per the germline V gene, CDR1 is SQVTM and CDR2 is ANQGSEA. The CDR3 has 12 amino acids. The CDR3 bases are TGCAGCGTTGGACAGCCCCAAGAGACCCAGTACTTC. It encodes CSVGQPQETQYF.

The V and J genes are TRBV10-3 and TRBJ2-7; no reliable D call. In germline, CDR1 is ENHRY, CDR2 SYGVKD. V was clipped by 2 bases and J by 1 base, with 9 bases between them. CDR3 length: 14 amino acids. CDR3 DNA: TGTGCCATCAGTGAGAGCCTTACTTCCTACGAGCAGTACTTC. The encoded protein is CAISESLTSYEQYF.

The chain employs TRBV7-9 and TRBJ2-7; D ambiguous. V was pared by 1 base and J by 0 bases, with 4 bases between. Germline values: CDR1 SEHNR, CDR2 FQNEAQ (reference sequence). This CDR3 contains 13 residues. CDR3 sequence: CASSLVPSYEQYF. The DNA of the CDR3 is TGTGCCAGCAGCTTAGTGCCCTCCTACGAGCAGTACTTC. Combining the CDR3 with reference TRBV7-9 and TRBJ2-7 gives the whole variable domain DTGVSQNPRHKITKRGQNVTFRCDPISEHNRLYWYRQTLGQGPEFLTYFQNEAQLEKSRLLSDRFSAERPKGSFSTLEIQRTEQGDSAMYLCASSLVPSYEQYFGPGTRLTVT.

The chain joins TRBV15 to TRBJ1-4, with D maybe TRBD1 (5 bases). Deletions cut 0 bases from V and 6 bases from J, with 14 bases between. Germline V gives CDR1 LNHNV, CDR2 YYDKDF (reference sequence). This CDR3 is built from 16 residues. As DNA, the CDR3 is TGTGCCACCAGCAGAGATATCAGGGTTGGGGATGAAAAACTGTTTTTT. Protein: CATSRDIRVGDEKLFF. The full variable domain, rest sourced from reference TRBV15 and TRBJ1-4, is DAMVIQNPRYQVTQFGKPVTLSCSQTLNHNVMYWYQQKSSQAPKLLFHYYDKDFNNEADTPDNFQSRRPNTSFCFLDIRSPGLGDTAMYLCATSRDIRVGDEKLFFGSGTQLSVL.

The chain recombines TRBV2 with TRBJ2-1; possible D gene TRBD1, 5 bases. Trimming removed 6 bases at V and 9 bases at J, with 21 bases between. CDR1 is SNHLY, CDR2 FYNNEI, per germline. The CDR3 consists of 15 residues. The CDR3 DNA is TGTGCCAGCAGGACCGTGAAGGGGCGCGTTGGTGAGCAGTTCTTC. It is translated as CASRTVKGRVGEQFF.

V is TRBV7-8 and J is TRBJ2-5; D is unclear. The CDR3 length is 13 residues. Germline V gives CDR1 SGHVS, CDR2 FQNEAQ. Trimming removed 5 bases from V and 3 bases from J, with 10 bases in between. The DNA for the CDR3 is TGTGCCAGCAGCCGACGGATGGAAGAGACCCAGTACTTC. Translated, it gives CASSRRMEETQYF.

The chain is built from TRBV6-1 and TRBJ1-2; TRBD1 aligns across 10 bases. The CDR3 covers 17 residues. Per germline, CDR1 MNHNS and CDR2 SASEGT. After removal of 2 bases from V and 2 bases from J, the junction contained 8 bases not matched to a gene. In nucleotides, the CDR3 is TGTGCCAGCAGTGAAAGGGGGGACAGGGGCAGAAACTATGGCTACACCTTC. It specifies CASSERGDRGRNYGYTF.

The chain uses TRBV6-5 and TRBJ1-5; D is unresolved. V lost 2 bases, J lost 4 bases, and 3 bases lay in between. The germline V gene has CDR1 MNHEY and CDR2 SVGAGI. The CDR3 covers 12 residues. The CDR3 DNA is TGTGCCAGCAGTTACGGGAATCAGCCCCAGCATTTT. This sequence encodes CASSYGNQPQHF.

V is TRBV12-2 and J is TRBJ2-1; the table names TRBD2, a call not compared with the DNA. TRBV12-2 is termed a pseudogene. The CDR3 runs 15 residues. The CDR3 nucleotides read TGTGCAAGTCGCCCCCGGGGGGCGGGGGGTAATGAGCAGTTCTTC. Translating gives CASRPRGAGGNEQFF.

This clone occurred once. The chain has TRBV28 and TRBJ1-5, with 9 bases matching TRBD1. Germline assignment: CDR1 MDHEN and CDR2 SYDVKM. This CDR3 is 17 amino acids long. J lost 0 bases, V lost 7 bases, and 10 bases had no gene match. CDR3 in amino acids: CASNSGTGLGSNQPQHF. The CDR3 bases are TGTGCCAGCAACTCCGGGACAGGGCTGGGTAGCAATCAGCCCCAGCATTTT.

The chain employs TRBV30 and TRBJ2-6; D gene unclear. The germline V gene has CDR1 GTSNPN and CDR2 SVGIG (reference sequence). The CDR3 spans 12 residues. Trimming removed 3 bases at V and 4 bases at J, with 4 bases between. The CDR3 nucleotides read TGTGCCTGGAGGTCCGGGGCCAACGTCCTGACTTTC. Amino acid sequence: CAWRSGANVLTF.

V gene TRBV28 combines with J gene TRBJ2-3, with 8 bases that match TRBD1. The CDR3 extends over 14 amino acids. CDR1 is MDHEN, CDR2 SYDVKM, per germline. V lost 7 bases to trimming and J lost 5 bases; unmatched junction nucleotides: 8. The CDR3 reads CASITGGGEDTQYF. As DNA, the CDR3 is TGTGCCAGCATTACAGGGGGTGGTGAAGATACGCAGTATTTT.

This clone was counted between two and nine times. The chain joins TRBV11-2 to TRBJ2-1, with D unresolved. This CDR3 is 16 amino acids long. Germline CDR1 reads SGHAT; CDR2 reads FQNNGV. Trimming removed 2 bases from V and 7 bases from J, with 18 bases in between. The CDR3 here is CASSLYIDQAHNEQFF. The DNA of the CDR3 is TGTGCCAGCAGCTTATATATTGACCAAGCGCATAATGAGCAGTTCTTC.

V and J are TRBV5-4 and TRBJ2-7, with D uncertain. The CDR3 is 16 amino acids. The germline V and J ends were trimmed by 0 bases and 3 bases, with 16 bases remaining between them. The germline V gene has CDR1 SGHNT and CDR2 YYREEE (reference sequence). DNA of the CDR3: TGTGCCAGCAGCTTGGGGGTTTTTGCGGCAAACTACGAGCAGTACTTC. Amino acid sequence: CASSLGVFAANYEQYF.

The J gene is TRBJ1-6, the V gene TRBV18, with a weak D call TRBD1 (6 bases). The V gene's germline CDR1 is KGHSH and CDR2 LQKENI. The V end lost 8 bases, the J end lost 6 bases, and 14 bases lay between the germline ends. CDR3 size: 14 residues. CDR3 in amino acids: CASAIGQPNSPLHF. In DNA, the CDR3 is TGTGCCAGCGCGATAGGACAGCCTAATTCACCCCTCCACTTT.

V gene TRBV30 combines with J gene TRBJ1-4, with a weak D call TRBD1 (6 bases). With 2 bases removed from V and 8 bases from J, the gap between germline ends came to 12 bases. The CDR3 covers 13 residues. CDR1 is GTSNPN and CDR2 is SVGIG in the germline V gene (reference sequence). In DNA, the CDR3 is TGTGCCTGGAGTCGCCTGAGGGGGGAAAAACTGTTTTTT. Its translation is CAWSRLRGEKLFF.

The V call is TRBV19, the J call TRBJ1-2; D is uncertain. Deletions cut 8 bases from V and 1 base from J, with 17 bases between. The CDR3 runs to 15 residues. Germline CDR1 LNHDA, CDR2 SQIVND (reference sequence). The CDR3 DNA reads TGTGCCAGTTCTCGGGGATGGGAGGGTAACTATGGCTACACCTTC. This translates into CASSRGWEGNYGYTF.